The sequence of this T cell receptor beta chain was determined in a study of T cell responses to AZD1222 COVID-19 vaccine. On this clone: What it recognizes is unknown.

Study-level findings and limits: There were vaccine-associated CD4 TCRs across spike, dominant at 160-218 and 743-854. Most donors were white British, females outnumbered males, and clonal diversity was possibly underestimated.

The CDR3 sequence is 14 residues long. V shed 6 bases and J shed 1 base, with 12 bases lying between them. The germline V gene has CDR1 ENHRY and CDR2 SYGVKD. The method was immunoSEQ multiplex PCR; TCRdb's version includes in-frame clones alone and lacks a portion of them. The top ten hold 0.85% to 1.1% of the sample, which has approximately 170,000 clones, approximately 88% seen once. The chain couples TRBV10-3 to TRBJ1-2; D gene unclear. This sequence was found in an adult who received the AZD1222 COVID-19 vaccine. Sequenced material: peripheral blood, taken 28 days after the second AZD1222 dose. CDR3 protein: CAISGPQNNYGYTF. The CDR3, as DNA: TGTGCCATCAGCGGCCCACAGAATAACTATGGCTACACCTTC.